The following is a T cell receptor (beta chain) sequence with its context. Its matching antigen is unknown. These data come from a study of molecular identifiers for immune sequencing clone quantification. As for the study in general: RNA, taken in replicates from 20,000 or 100,000 naive CD8 cells, was split five ways, with four sequenced.

CDR3 length: 14 amino acids. The V segment lost 3 bases and the J segment 1 base; nucleotides outside the gene matches: 4. Germline V gives CDR1 SGHNT, CDR2 YYREEE (reference sequence). Study-wide results and limits: Clones that had above 20 RNA copies took up over 99% of effector molecules but under 1% in naive cells. Detecting spiked Jurkat TCR RNA from one cell among roughly 900,000 naive cells was reportedly possible.

One entry per CDR3 protein, called by TCRdb with MiXCR from the PCR reads. The sample holds 400,000 to 600,000 distinct CDR3 sequences, around 23% seen once. Naive CD8 T cells underwent sorting with the CD8+CD4-CCR7+CD45RA+ definition. The sequencing input was naive CD8+ T cells from blood, with Jurkat cell RNA spiked in. Subset defined: FACS-sorted CD8+CD4-CCR7+CD45RA+ naive T cells. The V gene is TRBV5-4, the J gene TRBJ2-7, with 7 positions matching TRBD2. The sequence was obtained from a human donor in good health. Some libraries in this study had Jurkat cell RNA spiked in. The CDR3 loop reads CASSSSGTSYEQYF. The CDR3 bases are TGTGCCAGCAGCTCGAGCGGGACTTCCTACGAGCAGTACTTC.